The 5 T cell receptor beta chains presented below share a single source sample, sequenced in a study of blood T cell repertoires in COVID-19. Assay: immunoSEQ multiplex PCR; the TCRdb copy retains only in-frame clones and omits some. The profile shows 130,000 or so clones, approximately 79% of them singletons. The material sequenced was PBMCs or T cells enriched from blood (not recorded which). The receptors stem from a man aged 40-50 years with acute COVID-19.

The rearrangement uses TRBV30 and TRBJ2-5; D is ambiguous. CDR3 length: 10 amino acids. From germline, CDR1 is GTSNPN and CDR2 SVGIG (reference sequence). V lost 2 bases and J 5 bases, leaving 3 bases between the germline ends. The CDR3 region is CAWSRETQYF. The CDR3 nucleotides are TGTGCCTGGAGTCGTGAGACCCAGTACTTC.

This chain's CDR3 is CASSNRTGWEGEQYF. In DNA, the CDR3 is TGTGCCAGCAGTAATCGGACAGGGTGGGAGGGTGAGCAGTACTTC. The chain joins TRBV27 to TRBJ2-7; maybe TRBD1 (8 bases). V lost 5 bases and J lost 7, with 21 bases in between. Germline V gene sequence: CDR1 MNHEY, CDR2 SMNVEV (reference sequence). The CDR3 length is 15 residues.

The chain joins TRBV15 to TRBJ1-2, with 10 bases lining up with TRBD1. This CDR3 region has 15 residues. Germline V gene data show CDR1 as LNHNV and CDR2 as YYDKDF (reference sequence). The J segment lost 1 base and the V segment lost 4 bases, leaving 3 bases of the junction unmatched. CDR3 amino acids: CATSTGTGVNYGYTF. The CDR3 nucleotides are TGTGCCACCAGCACCGGGACAGGGGTTAACTATGGCTACACCTTC.

The gene calls are TRBV12-3 or TRBV12-4 and TRBJ2-7; 10 bases align to TRBD1. Trimming cost V 6 bases and J 8 bases; bases outside gene matches: 4. The CDR3 is made up of 12 amino acids. CDR3 nucleotides: TGTGCCAGCAGCATGACAGGGGGCAAGCAGTACTTC. Protein product: CASSMTGGKQYF.

As regards this clone: Other DNA sequences within the sample encode an identical CDR3. The V call is TRBV27, the J call TRBJ1-1, with unresolved D. Looked up from germline, CDR1 is MNHEY and CDR2 is SMNVEV (reference sequence). The CDR3 runs 14 residues. Trimming took off 3 bases at V and 1 base at J, with 9 bases between the two ends. The CDR3 region is CASSLRRENTEAFF. The CDR3 nucleotides read TGTGCCAGCAGTTTGAGACGGGAGAACACTGAAGCTTTCTTT.